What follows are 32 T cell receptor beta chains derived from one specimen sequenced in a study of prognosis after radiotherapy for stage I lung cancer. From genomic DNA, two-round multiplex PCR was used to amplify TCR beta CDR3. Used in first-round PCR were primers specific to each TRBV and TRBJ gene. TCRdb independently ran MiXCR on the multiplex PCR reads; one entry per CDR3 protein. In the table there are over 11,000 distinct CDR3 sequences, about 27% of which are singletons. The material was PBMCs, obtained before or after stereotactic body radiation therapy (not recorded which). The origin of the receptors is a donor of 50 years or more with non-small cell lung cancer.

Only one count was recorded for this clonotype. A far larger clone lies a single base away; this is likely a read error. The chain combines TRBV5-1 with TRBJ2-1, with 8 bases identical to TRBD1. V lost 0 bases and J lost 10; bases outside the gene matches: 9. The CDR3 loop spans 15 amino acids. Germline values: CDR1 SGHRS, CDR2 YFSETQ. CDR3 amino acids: CASSLGGQGAYEQFF. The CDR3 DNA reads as TGCGCCAGCAGCTTGGGAGGACAGGGCGCCTACGAGCAGTTCTTC.

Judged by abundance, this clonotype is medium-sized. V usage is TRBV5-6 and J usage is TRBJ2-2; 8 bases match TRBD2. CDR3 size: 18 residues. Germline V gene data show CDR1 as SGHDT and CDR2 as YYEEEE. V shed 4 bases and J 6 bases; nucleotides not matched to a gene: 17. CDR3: CASSLLTAGTRIAGELFF. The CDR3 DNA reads TGTGCCAGCAGCCTGCTCACTGCCGGGACTAGGATCGCCGGGGAGCTGTTTTTT.

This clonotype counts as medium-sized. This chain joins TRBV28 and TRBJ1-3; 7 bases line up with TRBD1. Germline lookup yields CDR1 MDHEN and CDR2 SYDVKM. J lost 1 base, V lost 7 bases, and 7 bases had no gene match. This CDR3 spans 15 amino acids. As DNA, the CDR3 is TGTGCCAGCATTTCCGACAGGGTTTCTGGAAACACCATATATTTT. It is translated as CASISDRVSGNTIYF.

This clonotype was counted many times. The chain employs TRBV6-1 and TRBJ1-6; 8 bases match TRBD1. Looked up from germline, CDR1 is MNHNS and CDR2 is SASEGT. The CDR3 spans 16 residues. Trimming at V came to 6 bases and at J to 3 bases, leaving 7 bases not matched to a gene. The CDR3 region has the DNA TGTGCCAGCAGAAAAGCCACAGGGGGCTATAATTCACCCCTCCACTTT. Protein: CASRKATGGYNSPLHF.

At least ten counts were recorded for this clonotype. The CDR3 region has the DNA TGTGCCAGCAGCCCCTCTTCCCGGGACAGGGACACTGAAGCTTTCTTT. Translating gives CASSPSSRDRDTEAFF. V gene TRBV6-1 combines with J gene TRBJ1-1, with TRBD1 identical over 9 bases. The CDR3 has 16 amino acids. Germline values: CDR1 MNHNS, CDR2 SASEGT. V lost 6 bases and J lost 3; bases outside the gene matches: 11.

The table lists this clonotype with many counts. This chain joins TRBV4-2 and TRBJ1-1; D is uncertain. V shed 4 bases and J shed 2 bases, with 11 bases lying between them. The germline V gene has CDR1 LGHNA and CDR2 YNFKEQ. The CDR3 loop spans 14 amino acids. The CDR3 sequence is CASSREVHNTEAFF. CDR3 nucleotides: TGTGCCAGCAGCCGCGAGGTACATAACACTGAAGCTTTCTTT.

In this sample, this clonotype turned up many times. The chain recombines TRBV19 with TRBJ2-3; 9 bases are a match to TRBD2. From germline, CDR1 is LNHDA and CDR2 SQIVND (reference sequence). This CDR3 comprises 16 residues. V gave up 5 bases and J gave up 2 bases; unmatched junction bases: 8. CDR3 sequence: CASSSVAGVPTDTQYF. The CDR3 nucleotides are TGTGCCAGTAGTTCGGTAGCGGGAGTGCCCACAGATACGCAGTATTTT.

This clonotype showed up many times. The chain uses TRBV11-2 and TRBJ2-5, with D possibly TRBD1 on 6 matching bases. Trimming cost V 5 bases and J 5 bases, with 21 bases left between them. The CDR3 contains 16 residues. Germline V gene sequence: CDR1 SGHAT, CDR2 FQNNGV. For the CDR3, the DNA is TGTGCCAGCAGCCCCCCGGGGCCGGGACAATGGGAGACCCAGTACTTC. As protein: CASSPPGPGQWETQYF. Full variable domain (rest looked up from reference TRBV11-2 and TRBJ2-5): EAGVAQSPRYKIIEKRQSVAFWCNPISGHATLYWYQQILGQGPKLLIQFQNNGVVDDSQLPKDRFSAERLKGVDSTLKIQPAKLEDSAVYLCASSPPGPGQWETQYFGPGTRLLVL.

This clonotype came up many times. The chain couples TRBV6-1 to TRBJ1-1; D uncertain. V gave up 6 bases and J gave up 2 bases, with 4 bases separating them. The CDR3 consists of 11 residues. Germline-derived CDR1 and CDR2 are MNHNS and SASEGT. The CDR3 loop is CASRDNTEAFF. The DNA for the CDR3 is TGTGCCAGCAGGGACAACACTGAAGCTTTCTTT.

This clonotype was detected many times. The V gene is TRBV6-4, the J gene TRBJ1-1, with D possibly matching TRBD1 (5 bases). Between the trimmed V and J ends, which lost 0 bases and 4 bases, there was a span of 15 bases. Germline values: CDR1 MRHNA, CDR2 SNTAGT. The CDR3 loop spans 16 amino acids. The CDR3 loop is CASSDSAGGGFTEAFF. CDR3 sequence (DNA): TGTGCCAGCAGTGACTCGGCGGGGGGAGGTTTCACTGAAGCTTTCTTT.

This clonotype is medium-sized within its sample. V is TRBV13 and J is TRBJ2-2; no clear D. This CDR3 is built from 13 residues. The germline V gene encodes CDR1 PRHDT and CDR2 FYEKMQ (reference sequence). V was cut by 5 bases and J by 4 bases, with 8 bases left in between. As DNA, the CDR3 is TGTGCCAGCAGCCGACTGGGCACCGGGGAGCTGTTTTTT. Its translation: CASSRLGTGELFF.

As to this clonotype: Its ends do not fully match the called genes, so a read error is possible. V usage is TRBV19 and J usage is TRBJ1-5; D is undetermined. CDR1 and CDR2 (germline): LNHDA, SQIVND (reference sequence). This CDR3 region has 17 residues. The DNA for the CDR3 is TGTTCCAGTAGTATAGAGAGTGGTTTGGGGTGGAATCAGCCCCAGCATTTT. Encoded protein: CSSSIESGLGWNQPQHF.

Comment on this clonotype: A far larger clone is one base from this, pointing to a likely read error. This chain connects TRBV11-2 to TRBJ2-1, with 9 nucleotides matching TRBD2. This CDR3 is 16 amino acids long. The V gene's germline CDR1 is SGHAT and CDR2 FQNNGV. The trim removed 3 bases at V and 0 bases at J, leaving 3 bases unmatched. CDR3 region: CASSLLAGSSYNEQFF. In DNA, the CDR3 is TGTGCCAGCAGCTTGCTAGCGGGGAGCTCCTACAATGAGCAGTTCTTC. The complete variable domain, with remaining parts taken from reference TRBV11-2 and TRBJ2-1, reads EAGVAQSPRYKIIEKRQSVAFWCNPISGHATLYWYQQILGQGPKLLIQFQNNGVVDDSQLPKDRFSAERLKGVDSTLKIQPAKLEDSAVYLCASSLLAGSSYNEQFFGPGTRLTVL.

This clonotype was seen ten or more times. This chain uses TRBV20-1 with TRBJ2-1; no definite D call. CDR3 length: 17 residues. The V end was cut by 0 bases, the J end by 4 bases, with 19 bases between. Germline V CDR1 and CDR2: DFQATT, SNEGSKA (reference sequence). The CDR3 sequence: CSARDHPRNRIYNEQFF. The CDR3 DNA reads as TGCAGTGCTAGAGACCACCCCAGGAATAGAATTTACAATGAGCAGTTCTTC.

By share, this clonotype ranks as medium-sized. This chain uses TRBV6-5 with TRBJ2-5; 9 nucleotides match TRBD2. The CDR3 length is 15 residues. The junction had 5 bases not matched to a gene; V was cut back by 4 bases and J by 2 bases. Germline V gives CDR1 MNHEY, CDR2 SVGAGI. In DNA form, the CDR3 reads TGTGCCAGCAGTTCTCCTAGCGGGAAACAAGAGACCCAGTACTTC. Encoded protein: CASSSPSGKQETQYF.

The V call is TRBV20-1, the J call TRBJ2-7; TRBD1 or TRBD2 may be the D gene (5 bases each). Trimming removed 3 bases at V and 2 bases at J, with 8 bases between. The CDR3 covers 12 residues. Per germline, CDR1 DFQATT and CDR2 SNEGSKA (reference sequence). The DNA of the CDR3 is TGCAGTGCTAGCGGGACGGCCTACGAGCAGTACTTC. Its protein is CSASGTAYEQYF.

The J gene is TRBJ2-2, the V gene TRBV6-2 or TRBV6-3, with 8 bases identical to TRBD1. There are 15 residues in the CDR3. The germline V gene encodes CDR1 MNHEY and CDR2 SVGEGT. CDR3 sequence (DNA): TGTGTCACCCCCAGGGGGCGAATAGCAACCGGGGAGCTGTTTTTT. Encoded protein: CVTPRGRIATGELFF.

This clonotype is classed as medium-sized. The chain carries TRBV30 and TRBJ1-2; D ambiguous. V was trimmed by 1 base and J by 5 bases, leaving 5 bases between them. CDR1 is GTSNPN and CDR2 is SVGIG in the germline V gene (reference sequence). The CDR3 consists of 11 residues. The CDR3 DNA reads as TGTGCCTGGAGTGCACTTTATGGCTACACCTTC. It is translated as CAWSALYGYTF. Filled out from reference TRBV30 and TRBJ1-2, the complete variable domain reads SQTIHQWPATLVQPVGSPLSLECTVEGTSNPNLYWYRQAAGRGLQLLFYSVGIGQISSEVPQNLSASRPQDRQFILSSKKLLLSDSGFYLCAWSALYGYTFGSGTRLTVV.

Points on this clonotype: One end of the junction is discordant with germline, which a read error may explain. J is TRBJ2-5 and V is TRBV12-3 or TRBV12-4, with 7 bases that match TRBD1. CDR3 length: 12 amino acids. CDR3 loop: CASSCTGETHYF. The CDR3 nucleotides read TGTGCCAGCAGTTGTACAGGGGAGACCCATTACTTC.

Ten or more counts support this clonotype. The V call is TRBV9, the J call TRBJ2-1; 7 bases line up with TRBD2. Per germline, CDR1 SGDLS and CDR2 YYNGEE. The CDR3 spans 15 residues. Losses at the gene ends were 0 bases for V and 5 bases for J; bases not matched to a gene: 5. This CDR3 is CASSVVSAGDNEQFF. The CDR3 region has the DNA TGTGCCAGCAGCGTAGTCTCGGCGGGAGACAATGAGCAGTTCTTC.

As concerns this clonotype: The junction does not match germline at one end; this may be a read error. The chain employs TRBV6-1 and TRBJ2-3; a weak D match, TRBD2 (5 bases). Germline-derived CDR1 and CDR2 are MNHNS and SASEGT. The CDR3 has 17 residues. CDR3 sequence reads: CASSVTGSGGVTDTKYF. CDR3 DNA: TGTGCCAGCAGCGTGACGGGAAGCGGAGGCGTCACAGATACGAAGTATTTT.

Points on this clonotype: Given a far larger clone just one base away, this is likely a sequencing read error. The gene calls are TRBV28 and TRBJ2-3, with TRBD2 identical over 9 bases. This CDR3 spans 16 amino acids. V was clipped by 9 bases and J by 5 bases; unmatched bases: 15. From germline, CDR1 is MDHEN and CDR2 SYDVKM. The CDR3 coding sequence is TGTGCCAGTAGTATAGGGAATAGCGGGGGAGGAGATACGCAGTATTTT. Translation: CASSIGNSGGGDTQYF.

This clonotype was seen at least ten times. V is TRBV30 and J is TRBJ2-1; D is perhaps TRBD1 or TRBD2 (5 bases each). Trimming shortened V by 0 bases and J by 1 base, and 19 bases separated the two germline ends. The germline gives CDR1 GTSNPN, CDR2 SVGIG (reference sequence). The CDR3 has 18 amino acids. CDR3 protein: CAWSVFGALAGSYNEQFF. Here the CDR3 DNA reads TGTGCCTGGAGTGTATTCGGGGCTTTAGCTGGGTCCTACAATGAGCAGTTCTTC. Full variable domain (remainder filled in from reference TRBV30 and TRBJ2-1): SQTIHQWPATLVQPVGSPLSLECTVEGTSNPNLYWYRQAAGRGLQLLFYSVGIGQISSEVPQNLSASRPQDRQFILSSKKLLLSDSGFYLCAWSVFGALAGSYNEQFFGPGTRLTVL.

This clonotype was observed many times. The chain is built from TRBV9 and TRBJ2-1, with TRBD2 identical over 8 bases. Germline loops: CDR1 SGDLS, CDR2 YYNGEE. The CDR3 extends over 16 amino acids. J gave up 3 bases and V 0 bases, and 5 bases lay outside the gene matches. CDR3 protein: CASSVGKRGFYNEQFF. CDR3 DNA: TGTGCCAGCAGCGTAGGAAAGCGGGGGTTCTACAATGAGCAGTTCTTC.

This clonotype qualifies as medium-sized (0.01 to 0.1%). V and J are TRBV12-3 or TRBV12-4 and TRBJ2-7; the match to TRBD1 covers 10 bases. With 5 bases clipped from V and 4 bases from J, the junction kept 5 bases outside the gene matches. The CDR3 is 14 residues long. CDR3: CASSAGTGDYEQYF. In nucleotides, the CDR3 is TGTGCCAGCAGTGCCGGGACAGGGGATTACGAGCAGTACTTC.

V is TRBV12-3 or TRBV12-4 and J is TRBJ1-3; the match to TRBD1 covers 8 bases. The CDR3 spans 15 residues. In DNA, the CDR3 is TGTGAAAGCAGTTACCGGACAGGGACTGGAAACACCATATATTTT. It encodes CESSYRTGTGNTIYF.

The CDR3 loop is CASSDGGHDEQYF. In nucleotides, the CDR3 is TGTGCCAGTAGTGACGGGGGTCACGACGAGCAGTACTTC. The J gene is TRBJ2-7, the V gene TRBV19, with a tentative D call TRBD2 (6 bases). The CDR3 spans 13 residues. Germline V CDR1 and CDR2: LNHDA, SQIVND (reference sequence). Deletions cut 5 bases from V and 5 bases from J, with 13 bases between.

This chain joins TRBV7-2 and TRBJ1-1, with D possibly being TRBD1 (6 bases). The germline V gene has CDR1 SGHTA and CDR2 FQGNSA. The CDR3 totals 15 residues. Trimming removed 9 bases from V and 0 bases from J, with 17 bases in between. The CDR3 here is CARSPRTVMNTEAFF. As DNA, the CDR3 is TGTGCCAGAAGCCCCCGGACAGTGATGAACACTGAAGCTTTCTTT.

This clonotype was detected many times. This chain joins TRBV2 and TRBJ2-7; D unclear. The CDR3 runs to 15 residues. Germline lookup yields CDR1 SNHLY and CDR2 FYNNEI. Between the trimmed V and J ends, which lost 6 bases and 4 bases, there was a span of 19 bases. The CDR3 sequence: CASRSPRRATYEQYF. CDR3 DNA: TGTGCCAGCAGGAGCCCCCGCCGGGCCACTTACGAGCAGTACTTC.

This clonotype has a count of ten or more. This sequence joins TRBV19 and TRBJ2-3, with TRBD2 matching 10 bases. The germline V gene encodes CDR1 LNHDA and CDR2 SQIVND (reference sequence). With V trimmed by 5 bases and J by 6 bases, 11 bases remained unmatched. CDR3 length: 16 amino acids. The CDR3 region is CASSAQLAGVTDTQYF. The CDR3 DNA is TGTGCCAGTAGTGCACAGCTAGCGGGGGTTACGGATACGCAGTATTTT.

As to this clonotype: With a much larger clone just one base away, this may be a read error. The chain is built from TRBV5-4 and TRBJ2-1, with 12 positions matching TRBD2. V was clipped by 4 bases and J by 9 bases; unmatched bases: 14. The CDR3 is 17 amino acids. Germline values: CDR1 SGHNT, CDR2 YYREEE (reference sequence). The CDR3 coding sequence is TGTGCCAGCAGCCCGGGACTAGCGGGTACCCCGTTGGTTGAGCAGTTCTTC. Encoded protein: CASSPGLAGTPLVEQFF.

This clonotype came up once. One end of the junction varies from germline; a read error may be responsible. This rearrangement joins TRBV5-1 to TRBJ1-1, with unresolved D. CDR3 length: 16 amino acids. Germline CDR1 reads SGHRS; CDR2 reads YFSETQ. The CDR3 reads CASSPLLNSVNTEAFF. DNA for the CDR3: TGCGCCAGCAGTCCTTTGCTTAACTCAGTGAACACTGAGGCTTTCTTT.